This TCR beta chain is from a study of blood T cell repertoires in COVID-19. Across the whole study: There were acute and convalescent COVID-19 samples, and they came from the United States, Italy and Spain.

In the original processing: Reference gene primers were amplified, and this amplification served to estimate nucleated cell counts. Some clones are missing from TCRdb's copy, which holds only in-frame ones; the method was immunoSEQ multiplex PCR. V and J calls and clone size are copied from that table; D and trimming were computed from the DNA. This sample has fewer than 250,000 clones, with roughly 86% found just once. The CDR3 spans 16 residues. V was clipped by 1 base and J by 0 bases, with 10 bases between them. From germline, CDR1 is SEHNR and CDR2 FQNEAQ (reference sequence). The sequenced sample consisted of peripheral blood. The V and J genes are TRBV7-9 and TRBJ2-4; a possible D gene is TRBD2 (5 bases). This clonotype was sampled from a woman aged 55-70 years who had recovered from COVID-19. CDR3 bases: TGTGCCAGCAGCTTAGTTGGACTGGGAGCCAAAAACATTCAGTACTTC. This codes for CASSLVGLGAKNIQYF.